This T cell receptor (beta chain) stems from a study of T cells after yellow fever vaccination (dated by TCRdb to between 2018 and 2020). With regard to the full study: Libraries from fractions with low cell numbers were prepared with the SMART-Seq v4 Ultra Low Input RNA kit. To follow T-cell clones before and after primary and booster YFV17D yellow fever vaccination, bulk TCR alpha and beta repertoires were sequenced over time. Two healthy male donors made up the cohort, one aged 18 to 29 years and the other aged 30 to 40 years. Blood was collected at multiple timepoints before and after primary and secondary immunization, and bulk PBMC replicates and cell subsets were isolated.

The paper's findings and limits, for the study overall: Compared with the primary T-cell response, the secondary T-cell response was faster but weaker, reaching its peak on day 5 rather than on day 15. A small fraction of clonotypes appeared in both the CD4 and CD8 compartments, likely as a result of convergent recombination. The study included only two donors, which limits how far the findings can be generalized. Computational filtering was required because FACS-sorted repertoires could contain abundant contaminating clonotypes from the bulk population. Most clones expanded after primary vaccination (approximately 96% of CD4 and over 80% of CD8) were re-detected after the booster, suggesting that broad memory maintenance occurred.

There are a few counts of this clonotype. The antigen this receptor binds is unknown. The sample holds no much larger clone one base away, and base qualities are not on file. V is reduced by 4 bases and J by 5 bases, leaving a spacing of 11 bases between them. Including the terminal cysteine and phenylalanine, the CDR3 comprises 13 residues. Only the CDR3 part of the read is kept: 39 bases, read in frame from the first base. From a lookup of the germline V gene, CDR1 and CDR2 are SNHLY and FYNNEI. This specimen's treatment or condition label, interpreted: live attenuated yellow fever vaccine strain. At every blood-draw timepoint, two biological replicates of bulk PBMCs were collected. PBMCs were isolated from peripheral blood using a standard Ficoll-Paque protocol. TriZol was used to extract RNA from bulk PBMCs, from CD4 and CD8 fractions, and from dextramer-positive and dextramer-negative fractions.

TCR cDNA was synthesized by 5'RACE template switching, which introduced a universal primer site and unique molecular identifiers. cDNA synthesis was primed from both the TCR alpha and TCR beta constant segments. Library amplification involved two PCR steps, and the second step added sample barcodes and sequencing adapters. Sequencing of libraries was performed on Illumina HiSeq 2500 (2x100 bp) or NovaSeq (2x150 bp). As for how the authors treated the data: MIGEC was used to demultiplex reads and collapse the reads into UMI consensus sequences, and MiXCR was used for V(D)J alignment. Using edgeR on replicate PBMC samples, clonotypes were called vaccine-responding if FDR was below 0.01 and the log2 fold change was above 5 up to day 15. Bulk clonotypes were assigned CD4 or CD8 identity according to which sequenced CD4 or CD8 repertoire held them at higher abundance. Using fastp trimming at Q25 and MiXCR clonotype assembly, TCRdb reanalyzed the public sequencing data and kept in-frame beta chains. Identical CDR3 protein sequences are pooled into one entry, listed with their most common genes and DNA. TCRdb's processing, not the authors', yielded these V and J calls. In this sample the table shows hundreds of thousands of distinct CDR3 sequences, around 16% of which occur a single time. The leading ten clones occupy around 15% of the sample.

The clonotype comes from a man aged 18 to 35 who received the YFV17D yellow fever vaccine. The sample was PBMCs, taken about 5 days after the first yellow fever vaccination. Recombination connected TRBV2 to TRBJ1-2, and perhaps TRBD1 as D gene, on 5 matching bases. The CDR3 region: CASSGGEGYGYTF. The DNA reads TGTGCCAGCAGTGGGGGAGAGGGGTATGGCTACACCTTC. The CDR3, completed at both ends by the reference TRBV2 and TRBJ1-2 genes, gives the full variable domain EPEVTQTPSHQVTQMGQEVILRCVPISNHLYFYWYRQILGQKVEFLVSFYNNEISEKSEIFDDQFSVERPDGSNFTLKIRSTKLEDSAMYFCASSGGEGYGYTFGSGTRLTVV.